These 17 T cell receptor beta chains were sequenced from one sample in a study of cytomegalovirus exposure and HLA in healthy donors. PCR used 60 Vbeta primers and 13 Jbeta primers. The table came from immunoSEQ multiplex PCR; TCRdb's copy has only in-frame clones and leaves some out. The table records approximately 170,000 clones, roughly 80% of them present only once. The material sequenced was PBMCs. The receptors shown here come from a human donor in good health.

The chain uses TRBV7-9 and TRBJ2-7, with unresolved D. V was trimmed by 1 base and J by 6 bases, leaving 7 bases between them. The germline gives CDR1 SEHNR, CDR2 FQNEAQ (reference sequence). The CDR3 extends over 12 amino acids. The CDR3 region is CASSLGGIEQYF. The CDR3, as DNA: TGTGCCAGCAGCTTAGGAGGTATCGAGCAGTACTTC.

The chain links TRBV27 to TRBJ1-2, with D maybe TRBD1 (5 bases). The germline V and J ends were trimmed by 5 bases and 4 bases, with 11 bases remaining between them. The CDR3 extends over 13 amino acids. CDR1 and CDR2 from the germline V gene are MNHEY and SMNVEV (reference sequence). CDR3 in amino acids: CASSVTGTYGYTF. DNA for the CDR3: TGTGCCAGCAGTGTAACAGGTACCTATGGCTACACCTTC.

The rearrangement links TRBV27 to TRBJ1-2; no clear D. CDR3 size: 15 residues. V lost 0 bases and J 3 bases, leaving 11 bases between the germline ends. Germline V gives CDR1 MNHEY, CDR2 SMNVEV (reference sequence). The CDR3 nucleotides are TGTGCCAGCAGTTTATCCCTCAACAGCTACTATGGCTACACCTTC. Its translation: CASSLSLNSYYGYTF.

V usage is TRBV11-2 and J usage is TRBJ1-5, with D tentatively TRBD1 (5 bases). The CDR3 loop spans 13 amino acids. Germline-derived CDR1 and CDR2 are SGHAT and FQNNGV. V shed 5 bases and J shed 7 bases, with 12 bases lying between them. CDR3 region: CASSPRVAQPQHF. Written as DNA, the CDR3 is TGTGCCAGCAGCCCCAGGGTGGCCCAGCCCCAGCATTTT.

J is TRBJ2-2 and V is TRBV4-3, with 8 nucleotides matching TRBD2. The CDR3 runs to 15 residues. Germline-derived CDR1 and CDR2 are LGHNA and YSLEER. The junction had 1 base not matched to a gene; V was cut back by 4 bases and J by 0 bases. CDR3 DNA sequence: TGCGCCAGCAGCCCTAGCGGGTCGAACACCGGGGAGCTGTTTTTT. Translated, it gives CASSPSGSNTGELFF.

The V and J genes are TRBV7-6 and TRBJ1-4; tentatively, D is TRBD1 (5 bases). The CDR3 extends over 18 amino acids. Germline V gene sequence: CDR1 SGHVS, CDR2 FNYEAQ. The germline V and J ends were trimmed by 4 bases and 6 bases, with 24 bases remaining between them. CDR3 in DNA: TGTGCCAGCAGCTCATTTCACCCGCGGGGGAGAGTGGATGAAAAACTGTTTTTT. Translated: CASSSFHPRGRVDEKLFF.

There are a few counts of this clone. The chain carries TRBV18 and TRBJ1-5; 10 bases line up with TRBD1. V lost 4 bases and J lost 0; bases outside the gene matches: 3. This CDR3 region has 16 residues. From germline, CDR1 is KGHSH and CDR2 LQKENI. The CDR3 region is CASSRTGGYSNQPQHF. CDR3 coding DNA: TGTGCCAGCTCACGGACAGGGGGGTATAGCAATCAGCCCCAGCATTTT.

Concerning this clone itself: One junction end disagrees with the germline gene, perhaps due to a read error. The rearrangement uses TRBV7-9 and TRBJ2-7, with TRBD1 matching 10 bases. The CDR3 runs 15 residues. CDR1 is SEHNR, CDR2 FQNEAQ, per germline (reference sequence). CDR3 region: CSSSFPGQGLNEQYF. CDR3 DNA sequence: TGTTCCAGCAGCTTTCCGGGACAGGGGCTTAACGAGCAGTACTTC.

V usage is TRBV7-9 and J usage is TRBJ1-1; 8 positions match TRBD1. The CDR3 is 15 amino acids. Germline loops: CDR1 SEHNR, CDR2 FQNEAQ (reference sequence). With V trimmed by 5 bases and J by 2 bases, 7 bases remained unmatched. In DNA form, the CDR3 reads TGTGCCAGCAGCGCCACCGGACAGGGAAACACTGAAGCTTTCTTT. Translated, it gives CASSATGQGNTEAFF. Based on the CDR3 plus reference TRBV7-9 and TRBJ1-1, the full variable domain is DTGVSQNPRHKITKRGQNVTFRCDPISEHNRLYWYRQTLGQGPEFLTYFQNEAQLEKSRLLSDRFSAERPKGSFSTLEIQRTEQGDSAMYLCASSATGQGNTEAFFGQGTRLTVV.

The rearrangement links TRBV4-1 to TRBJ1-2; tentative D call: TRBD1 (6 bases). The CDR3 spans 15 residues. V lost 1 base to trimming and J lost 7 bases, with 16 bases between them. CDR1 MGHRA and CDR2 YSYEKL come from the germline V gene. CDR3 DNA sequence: TGCGCCAGCAGCCAAGCAACAGGGTCAGGGATTGGCTACACCTTC. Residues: CASSQATGSGIGYTF.

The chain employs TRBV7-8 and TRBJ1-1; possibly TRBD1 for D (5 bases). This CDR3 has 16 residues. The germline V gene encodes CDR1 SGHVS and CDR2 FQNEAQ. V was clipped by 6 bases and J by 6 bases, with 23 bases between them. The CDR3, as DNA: TGTGCCAGCAGACCTCTCTTGGGGGACGGAGGGGCTGAAGCTTTCTTT. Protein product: CASRPLLGDGGAEAFF.

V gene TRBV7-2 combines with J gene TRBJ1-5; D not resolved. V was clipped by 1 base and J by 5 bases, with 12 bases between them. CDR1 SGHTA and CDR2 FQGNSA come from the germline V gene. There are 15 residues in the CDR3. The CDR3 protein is CASSLVTDFYQPQHF. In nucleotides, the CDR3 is TGTGCCAGCAGCTTAGTCACAGATTTTTATCAGCCCCAGCATTTT.

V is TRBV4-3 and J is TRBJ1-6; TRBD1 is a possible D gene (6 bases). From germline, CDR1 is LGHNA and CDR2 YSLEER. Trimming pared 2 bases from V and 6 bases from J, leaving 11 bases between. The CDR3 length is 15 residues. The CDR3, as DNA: TGCGCCAGCAGCCAACACAGGGCGGCTAATTCACCCCTCCACTTT. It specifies CASSQHRAANSPLHF.

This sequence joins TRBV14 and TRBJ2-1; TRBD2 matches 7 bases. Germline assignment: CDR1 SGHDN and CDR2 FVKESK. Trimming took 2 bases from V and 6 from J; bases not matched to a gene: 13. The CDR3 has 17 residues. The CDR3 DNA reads TGTGCCAGCAGCCAAATAAGGGGCGGGGGAGCTATCAATGAGCAGTTCTTC. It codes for CASSQIRGGGAINEQFF.

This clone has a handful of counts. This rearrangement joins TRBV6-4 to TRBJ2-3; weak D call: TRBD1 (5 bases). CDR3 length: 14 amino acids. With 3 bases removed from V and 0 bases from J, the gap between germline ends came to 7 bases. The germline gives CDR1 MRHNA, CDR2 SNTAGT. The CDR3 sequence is CASSEGESTDTQYF. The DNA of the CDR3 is TGTGCCAGCAGTGAAGGGGAAAGCACAGATACGCAGTATTTT.

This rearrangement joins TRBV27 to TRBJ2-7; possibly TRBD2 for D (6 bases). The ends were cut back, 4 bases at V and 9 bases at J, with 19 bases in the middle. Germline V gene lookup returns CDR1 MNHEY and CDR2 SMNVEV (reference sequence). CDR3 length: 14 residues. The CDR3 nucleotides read TGTGCCAGCAGTTCCGGGGGTCCGCCCTCGGGGCAGTACTTC. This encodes CASSSGGPPSGQYF.

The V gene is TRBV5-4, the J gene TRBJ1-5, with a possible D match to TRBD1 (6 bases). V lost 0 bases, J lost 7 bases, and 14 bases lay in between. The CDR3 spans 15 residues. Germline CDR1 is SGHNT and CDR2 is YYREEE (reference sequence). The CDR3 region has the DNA TGTGCCAGCAGCTTGGAAGGGGGGGTAGGCCAGCCCCAGCATTTT. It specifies CASSLEGGVGQPQHF. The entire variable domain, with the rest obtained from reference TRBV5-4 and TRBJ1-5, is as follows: ETGVTQSPTHLIKTRGQQVTLRCSSQSGHNTVSWYQQALGQGPQFIFQYYREEENGRGNFPPRFSGLQFPNYSSELNVNALELDDSALYLCASSLEGGVGQPQHFGDGTRLSIL.